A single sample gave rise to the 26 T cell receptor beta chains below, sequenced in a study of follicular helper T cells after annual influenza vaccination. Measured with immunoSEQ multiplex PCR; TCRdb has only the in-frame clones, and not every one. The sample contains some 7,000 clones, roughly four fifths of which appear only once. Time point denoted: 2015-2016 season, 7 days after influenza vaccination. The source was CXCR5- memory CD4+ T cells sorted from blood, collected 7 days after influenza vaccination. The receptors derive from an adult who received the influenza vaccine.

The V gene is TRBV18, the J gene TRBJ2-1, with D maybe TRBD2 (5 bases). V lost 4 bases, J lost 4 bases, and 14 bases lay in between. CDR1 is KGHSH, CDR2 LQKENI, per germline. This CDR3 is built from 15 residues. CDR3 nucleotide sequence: TGTGCCAGCTCACTATGGAGCGGAGAATACAATGAGCAGTTCTTC. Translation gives CASSLWSGEYNEQFF.

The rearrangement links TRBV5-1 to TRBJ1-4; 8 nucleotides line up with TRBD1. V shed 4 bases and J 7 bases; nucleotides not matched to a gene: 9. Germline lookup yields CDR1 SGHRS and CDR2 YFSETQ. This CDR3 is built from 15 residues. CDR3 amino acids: CASSLLGQGAEKLFF. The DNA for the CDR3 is TGCGCCAGCAGCCTTCTCGGACAGGGAGCTGAAAAACTGTTTTTT.

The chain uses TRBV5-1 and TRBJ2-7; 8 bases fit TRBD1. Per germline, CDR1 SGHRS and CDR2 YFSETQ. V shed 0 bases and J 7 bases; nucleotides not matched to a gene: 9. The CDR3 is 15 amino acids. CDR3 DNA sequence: TGCGCCAGCAGCTTGGCCCAGGGACAGGCGGGGGAGCAGTACTTC. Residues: CASSLAQGQAGEQYF. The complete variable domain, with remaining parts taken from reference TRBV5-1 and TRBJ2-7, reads KAGVTQTPRYLIKTRGQQVTLSCSPISGHRSVSWYQQTPGQGLQFLFEYFSETQRNKGNFPGRFSGRQFSNSRSEMNVSTLELGDSALYLCASSLAQGQAGEQYFGPGTRLTVT.

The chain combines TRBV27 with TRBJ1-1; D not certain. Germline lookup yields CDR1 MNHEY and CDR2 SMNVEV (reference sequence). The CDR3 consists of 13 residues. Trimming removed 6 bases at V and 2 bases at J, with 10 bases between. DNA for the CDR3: TGTGCCAGCAGCACACCGACTAACACTGAAGCTTTCTTT. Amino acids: CASSTPTNTEAFF.

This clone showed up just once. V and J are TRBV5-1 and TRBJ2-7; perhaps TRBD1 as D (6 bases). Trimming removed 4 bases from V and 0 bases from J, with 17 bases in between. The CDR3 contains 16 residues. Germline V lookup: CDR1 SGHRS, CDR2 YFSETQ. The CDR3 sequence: CASSVGPGTISYEQYF. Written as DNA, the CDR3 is TGCGCCAGCAGCGTCGGGCCAGGGACAATCTCCTACGAGCAGTACTTC.

The CDR3 loop reads CASGAAVEWDGYTF. CDR3 in DNA: TGTGCCAGCGGAGCCGCGGTGGAATGGGATGGCTACACCTTC. The rearrangement links TRBV6-5 to TRBJ1-2, with no clear D. This CDR3 spans 14 amino acids. Germline CDR1 reads MNHEY; CDR2 reads SVGAGI. The V gene lost 8 bases and the J gene lost 6 bases, with 19 bases spanning the gap.

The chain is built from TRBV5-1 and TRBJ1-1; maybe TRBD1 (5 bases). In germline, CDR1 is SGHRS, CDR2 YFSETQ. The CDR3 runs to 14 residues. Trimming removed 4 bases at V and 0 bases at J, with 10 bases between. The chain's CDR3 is CASSLGTLNTEAFF. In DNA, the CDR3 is TGCGCCAGCAGCCTGGGGACCCTGAACACTGAAGCTTTCTTT. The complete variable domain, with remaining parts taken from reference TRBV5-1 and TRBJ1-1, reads KAGVTQTPRYLIKTRGQQVTLSCSPISGHRSVSWYQQTPGQGLQFLFEYFSETQRNKGNFPGRFSGRQFSNSRSEMNVSTLELGDSALYLCASSLGTLNTEAFFGQGTRLTVV.

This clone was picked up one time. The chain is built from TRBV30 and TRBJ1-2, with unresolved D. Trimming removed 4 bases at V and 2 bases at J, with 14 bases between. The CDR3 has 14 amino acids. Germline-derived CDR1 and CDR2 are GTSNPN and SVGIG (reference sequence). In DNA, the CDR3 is TGTGCCTGGAAGGACGTACAGCTAAACTATGGCTACACCTTC. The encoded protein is CAWKDVQLNYGYTF. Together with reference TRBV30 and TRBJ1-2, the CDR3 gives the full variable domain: SQTIHQWPATLVQPVGSPLSLECTVEGTSNPNLYWYRQAAGRGLQLLFYSVGIGQISSEVPQNLSASRPQDRQFILSSKKLLLSDSGFYLCAWKDVQLNYGYTFGSGTRLTVV.

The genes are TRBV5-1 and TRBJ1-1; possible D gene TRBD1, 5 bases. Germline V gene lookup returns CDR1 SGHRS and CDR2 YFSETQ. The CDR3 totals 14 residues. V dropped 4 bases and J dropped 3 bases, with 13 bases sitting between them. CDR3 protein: CASSGRGPDTEAFF. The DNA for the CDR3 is TGCGCCAGCAGCGGAAGGGGCCCGGACACTGAAGCTTTCTTT.

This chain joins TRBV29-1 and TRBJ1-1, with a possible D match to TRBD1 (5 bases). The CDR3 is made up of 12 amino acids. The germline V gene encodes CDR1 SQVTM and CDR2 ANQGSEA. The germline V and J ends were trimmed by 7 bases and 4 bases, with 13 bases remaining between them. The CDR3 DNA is TGCAGCGGAACGGGGGGGGTCACTGAAGCTTTCTTT. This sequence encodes CSGTGGVTEAFF.

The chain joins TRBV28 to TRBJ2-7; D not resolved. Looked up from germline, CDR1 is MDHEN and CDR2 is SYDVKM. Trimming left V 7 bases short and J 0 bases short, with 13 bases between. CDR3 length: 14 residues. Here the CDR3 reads CASIHGDNSYEQYF. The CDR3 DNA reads TGTGCCAGCATTCACGGAGACAACTCCTACGAGCAGTACTTC.

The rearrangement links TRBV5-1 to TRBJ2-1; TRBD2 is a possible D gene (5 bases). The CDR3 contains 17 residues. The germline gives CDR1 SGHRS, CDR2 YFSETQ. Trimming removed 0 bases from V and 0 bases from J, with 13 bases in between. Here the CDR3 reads CASSLAEGAGSYNEQFF. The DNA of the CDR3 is TGCGCCAGCAGCTTGGCCGAGGGTGCGGGCTCCTACAATGAGCAGTTCTTC.

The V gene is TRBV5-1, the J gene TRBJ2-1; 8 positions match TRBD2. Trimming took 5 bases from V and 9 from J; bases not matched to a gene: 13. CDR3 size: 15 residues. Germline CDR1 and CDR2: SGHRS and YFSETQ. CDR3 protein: CASSVDDYRGGEQFF. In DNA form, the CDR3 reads TGCGCCAGCAGTGTGGATGACTACCGGGGGGGTGAGCAGTTCTTC.

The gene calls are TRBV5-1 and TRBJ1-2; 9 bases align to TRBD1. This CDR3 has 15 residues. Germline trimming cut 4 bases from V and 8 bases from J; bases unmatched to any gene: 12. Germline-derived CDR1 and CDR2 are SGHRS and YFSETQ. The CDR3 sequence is CASSTTSGTGSGYTF. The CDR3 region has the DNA TGCGCCAGCAGCACTACCTCCGGGACAGGGAGCGGCTACACCTTC.

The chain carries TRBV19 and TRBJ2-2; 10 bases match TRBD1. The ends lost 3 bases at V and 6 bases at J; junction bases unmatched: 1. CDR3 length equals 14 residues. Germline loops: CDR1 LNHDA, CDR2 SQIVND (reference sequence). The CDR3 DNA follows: TGTGCCAGTAGTATCGACAGGGGGCCCGGGGAGCTGTTTTTT. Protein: CASSIDRGPGELFF.

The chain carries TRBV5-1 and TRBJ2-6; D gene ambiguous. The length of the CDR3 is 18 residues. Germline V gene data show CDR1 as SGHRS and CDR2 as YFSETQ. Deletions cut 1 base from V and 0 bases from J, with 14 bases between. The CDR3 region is CASSLRPGLNSGANVLTF. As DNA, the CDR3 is TGCGCCAGCAGCTTGCGGCCAGGCCTTAACTCTGGGGCCAACGTCCTGACTTTC.

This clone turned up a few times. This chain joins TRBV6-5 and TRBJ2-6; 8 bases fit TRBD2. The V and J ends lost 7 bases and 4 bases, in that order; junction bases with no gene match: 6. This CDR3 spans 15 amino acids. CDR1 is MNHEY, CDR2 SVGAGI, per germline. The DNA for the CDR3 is TGTGCCAGCACCACGCGGGGGGCCGGGGCCAACGTCCTGACTTTC. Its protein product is CASTTRGAGANVLTF.

The CDR3 nucleotides read TGTGCCAGCAGCTTGGGACAGGGGAATCAGCCCCAGCATTTT. This codes for CASSLGQGNQPQHF. The chain links TRBV28 to TRBJ1-5; 10 bases line up with TRBD1. This CDR3 has 14 amino acids. V was clipped by 6 bases and J by 4 bases; unmatched bases: 3. Germline V gene lookup returns CDR1 MDHEN and CDR2 SYDVKM.

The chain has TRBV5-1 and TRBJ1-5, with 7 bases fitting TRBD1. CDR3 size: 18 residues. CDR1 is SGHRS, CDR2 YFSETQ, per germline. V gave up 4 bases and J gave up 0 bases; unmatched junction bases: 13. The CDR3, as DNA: TGCGCCAGCAGCCCGATTCCCGGGACAGATAATAGCAATCAGCCCCAGCATTTT. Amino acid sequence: CASSPIPGTDNSNQPQHF. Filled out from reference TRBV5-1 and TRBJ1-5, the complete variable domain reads KAGVTQTPRYLIKTRGQQVTLSCSPISGHRSVSWYQQTPGQGLQFLFEYFSETQRNKGNFPGRFSGRQFSNSRSEMNVSTLELGDSALYLCASSPIPGTDNSNQPQHFGDGTRLSIL.

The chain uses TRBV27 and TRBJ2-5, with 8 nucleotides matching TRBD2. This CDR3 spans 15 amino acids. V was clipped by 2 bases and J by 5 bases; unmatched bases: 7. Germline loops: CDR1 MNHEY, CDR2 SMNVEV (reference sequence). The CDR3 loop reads CASSLTGGPGETQYF. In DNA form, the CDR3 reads TGTGCCAGCAGTTTAACGGGAGGGCCCGGGGAGACCCAGTACTTC.

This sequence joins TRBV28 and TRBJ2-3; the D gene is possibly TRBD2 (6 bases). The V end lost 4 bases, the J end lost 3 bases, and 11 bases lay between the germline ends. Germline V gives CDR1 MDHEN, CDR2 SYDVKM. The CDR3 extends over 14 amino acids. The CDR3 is CASSSPAGTDTQYF. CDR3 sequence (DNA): TGTGCCAGCAGTTCTCCAGCGGGTACAGATACGCAGTATTTT.

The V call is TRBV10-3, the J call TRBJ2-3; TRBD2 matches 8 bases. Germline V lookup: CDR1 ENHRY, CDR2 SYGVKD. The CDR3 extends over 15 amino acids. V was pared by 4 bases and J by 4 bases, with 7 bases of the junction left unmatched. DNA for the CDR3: TGTGCCATCAGTGCCGGGACTAGTCGGTCAGATACGCAGTATTTT. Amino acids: CAISAGTSRSDTQYF.

CDR3 bases: TGTGCCAGCGAAGGACGGCTTGGCTACACCTTC. Amino acid sequence: CASEGRLGYTF. The J gene is TRBJ1-2, the V gene TRBV28; D uncertain. Trimming removed 8 bases from V and 7 bases from J, with 11 bases in between. CDR3 length: 11 residues. CDR1 and CDR2 (germline): MDHEN, SYDVKM.

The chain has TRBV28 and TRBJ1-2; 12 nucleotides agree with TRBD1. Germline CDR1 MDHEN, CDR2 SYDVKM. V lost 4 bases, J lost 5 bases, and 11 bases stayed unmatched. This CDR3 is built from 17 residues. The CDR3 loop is CASSSMGGQGAFYGYTF. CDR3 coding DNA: TGTGCCAGCAGTTCCATGGGGGGACAGGGGGCCTTTTATGGCTACACCTTC.

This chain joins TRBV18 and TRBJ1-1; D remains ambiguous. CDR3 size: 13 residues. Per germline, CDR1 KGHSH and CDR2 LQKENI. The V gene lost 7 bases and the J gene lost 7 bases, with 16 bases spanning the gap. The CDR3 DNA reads TGTGCCAGCTTGGCCCAGGCCGCCGGTGAAGCTTTCTTT. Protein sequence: CASLAQAAGEAFF.

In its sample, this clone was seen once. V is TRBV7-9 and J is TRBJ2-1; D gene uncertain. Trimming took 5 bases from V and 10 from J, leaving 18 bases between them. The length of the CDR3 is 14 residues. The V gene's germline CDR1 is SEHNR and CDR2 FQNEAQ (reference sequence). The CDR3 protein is CASSTATPVVEQFF. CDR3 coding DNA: TGTGCCAGCAGCACCGCGACTCCCGTGGTAGAGCAGTTCTTC.